One sample yielded the 20 T cell receptor beta chains listed below, sequenced in a study of cytomegalovirus exposure and HLA in healthy donors. Libraries were prepared by immunoSEQ multiplex PCR; TCRdb keeps only in-frame clonotypes and omits some of them. The repertoire holds 50,000 or so clones, with approximately 89% as singletons. The sequencing input was PBMCs. The receptors shown here come from a woman aged 18-29 years in good health and CMV-seropositive.

V gene TRBV2 combines with J gene TRBJ1-4, with 8 nucleotides matching TRBD1. CDR1 and CDR2 (germline): SNHLY, FYNNEI. The V and J ends lost 1 base and 4 bases, in that order; junction bases with no gene match: 8. The CDR3 runs to 17 residues. CDR3 loop: CASSEVAGGRSNEKLFF. The CDR3 bases are TGTGCCAGCAGTGAAGTCGCAGGGGGCAGGAGTAATGAAAAACTGTTTTTT.

The chain combines TRBV2 with TRBJ2-3, with D hard to call. The germline CDR1 and CDR2 sequences are SNHLY and FYNNEI. The length of the CDR3 is 13 residues. Trimming shortened V by 8 bases and J by 0 bases, and 9 bases separated the two germline ends. CDR3 nucleotides: TGTGCCAGCGTACATACAAGCACAGATACGCAGTATTTT. Amino acids: CASVHTSTDTQYF.

The rearrangement uses TRBV18 and TRBJ1-5; D is uncertain. Trimming took off 4 bases at V and 0 bases at J, with 10 bases between the two ends. The length of the CDR3 is 15 residues. Germline V lookup: CDR1 KGHSH, CDR2 LQKENI. CDR3 nucleotide sequence: TGTGCCAGCTCACTCGTCGAGAATAGCAATCAGCCCCAGCATTTT. Protein: CASSLVENSNQPQHF.

J is TRBJ2-3 and V is TRBV19, with TRBD2 as a possible D gene (6 bases). This CDR3 comprises 15 residues. Trimming took 3 bases from V and 0 from J, leaving 10 bases between them. From germline, CDR1 is LNHDA and CDR2 SQIVND (reference sequence). The CDR3 region has the DNA TGTGCCAGTAGTATTGGAGGGACCAGCACAGATACGCAGTATTTT. It translates to CASSIGGTSTDTQYF. Full variable domain (remainder filled in from reference TRBV19 and TRBJ2-3): DGGITQSPKYLFRKEGQNVTLSCEQNLNHDAMYWYRQDPGQGLRLIYYSQIVNDFQKGDIAEGYSVSREKKESFPLTVTSAQKNPTAFYLCASSIGGTSTDTQYFGPGTRLTVL.

The V call is TRBV30, the J call TRBJ1-3; D uncertain. This CDR3 is built from 14 residues. The germline gives CDR1 GTSNPN, CDR2 SVGIG (reference sequence). V lost 0 bases and J 3 bases, leaving 9 bases between the germline ends. In DNA form, the CDR3 reads TGTGCCTGGAGTGTAATGGGAGGTGGAAACACCATATATTTT. This gives the protein CAWSVMGGGNTIYF.

The chain carries TRBV7-6 and TRBJ2-5; D perhaps matches TRBD2 (7 bases). Germline lookup yields CDR1 SGHVS and CDR2 FNYEAQ. The CDR3 sequence is 15 residues long. Between the trimmed V and J ends, which lost 1 base and 7 bases, there was a span of 16 bases. The CDR3 region has the DNA TGTGCCAGCAGCTTAGGGGCTTCTGGGGGGGCGACCCAGTACTTC. Protein: CASSLGASGGATQYF.

V usage is TRBV7-3 and J usage is TRBJ2-1; 7 positions match TRBD1. CDR3 length: 16 residues. Per germline, CDR1 SGHTA and CDR2 FQGTGA. V was pared by 4 bases and J by 3 bases, with 9 bases of the junction left unmatched. DNA for the CDR3: TGTGCCAGCAGCTCGAGACAGGGAGAGATCTACAATGAGCAGTTCTTC. This translates into CASSSRQGEIYNEQFF.

This rearrangement joins TRBV18 to TRBJ2-2; D uncertain. Deletions cut 0 bases from V and 1 base from J, with 3 bases between. CDR3 length equals 14 residues. The germline V gene has CDR1 KGHSH and CDR2 LQKENI. For the CDR3, the DNA is TGTGCCAGCTCACCACCCAGGAACACCGGGGAGCTGTTTTTT. Its protein is CASSPPRNTGELFF. The variable domain in full, completed from reference TRBV18 and TRBJ2-2, reads NAGVMQNPRHLVRRRGQEARLRCSPMKGHSHVYWYRQLPEEGLKFMVYLQKENIIDESGMPKERFSAEFPKEGPSILRIQQVVRGDSAAYFCASSPPRNTGELFFGEGSRLTVL.

The V call is TRBV4-2, the J call TRBJ2-7; D gene unclear. Per the germline V gene, CDR1 is LGHNA and CDR2 is YNFKEQ. V was trimmed by 0 bases and J by 2 bases, leaving 11 bases between them. The CDR3 runs 15 residues. The DNA of the CDR3 is TGTGCCAGCAGCCAAGATACGTGGGCCACCTACGAGCAGTACTTC. Translation: CASSQDTWATYEQYF.

This clone was counted a few times. The V gene is TRBV7-3, the J gene TRBJ2-2; TRBD1 is a possible D gene (5 bases). Trimming shortened V by 5 bases and J by 3 bases, and 10 bases separated the two germline ends. The length of the CDR3 is 14 residues. The V gene's germline CDR1 is SGHTA and CDR2 FQGTGA. CDR3 loop: CASSLGAYTGELFF. The DNA for the CDR3 is TGTGCCAGCAGCCTAGGGGCGTACACCGGGGAGCTGTTTTTT. Looking up the rest from reference TRBV7-3 and TRBJ2-2 gives the full variable domain: GAGVSQTPSNKVTEKGKYVELRCDPISGHTALYWYRQSLGQGPEFLIYFQGTGAADDSGLPNDRFFAVRPEGSVSTLKIQRTERGDSAVYLCASSLGAYTGELFFGEGSRLTVL.

This sequence joins TRBV7-8 and TRBJ2-5, with D possibly TRBD2 on 6 matching bases. This CDR3 is 13 amino acids long. V shed 1 base and J shed 9 bases, with 12 bases lying between them. The V gene's germline CDR1 is SGHVS and CDR2 FQNEAQ. CDR3 sequence (DNA): TGTGCCAGCAGCTTAGAAGTTGGAGGGGCCCAGTACTTC. Translated: CASSLEVGGAQYF. The complete variable domain, with remaining parts taken from reference TRBV7-8 and TRBJ2-5, reads GAGVSQSPRYKVAKRGQDVALRCDPISGHVSLFWYQQALGQGPEFLTYFQNEAQLDKSGLPSDRFFAERPEGSVSTLKIQRTQQEDSAVYLCASSLEVGGAQYFGPGTRLLVL.

This clone showed up just a few times. The chain is built from TRBV5-4 and TRBJ2-7; a weak D match, TRBD1 (6 bases). Germline CDR1 reads SGHNT; CDR2 reads YYREEE (reference sequence). Trimming stripped 0 bases from V and 1 base from J, with 14 bases between. The length of the CDR3 is 16 residues. CDR3 bases: TGTGCCAGCAGCTTGGGACAGGCTAGAACTTCCTACGAGCAGTACTTC. It yields the protein CASSLGQARTSYEQYF. Combining the CDR3 with reference TRBV5-4 and TRBJ2-7 gives the whole variable domain ETGVTQSPTHLIKTRGQQVTLRCSSQSGHNTVSWYQQALGQGPQFIFQYYREEENGRGNFPPRFSGLQFPNYSSELNVNALELDDSALYLCASSLGQARTSYEQYFGPGTRLTVT.

The chain has TRBV28 and TRBJ2-7; TRBD1 aligns across 7 bases. The CDR3 sequence is 13 residues long. J gave up 4 bases and V 8 bases, and 8 bases lay outside the gene matches. CDR1 and CDR2 from the germline V gene are MDHEN and SYDVKM. CDR3 amino acids: CASRDRRPYEQYF. The CDR3 region has the DNA TGTGCCAGCCGGGACAGAAGACCTTACGAGCAGTACTTC.

Only a few counts were recorded for this clone. The V and J genes are TRBV7-3 and TRBJ1-1; D ambiguous. CDR1 and CDR2 (germline): SGHTA, FQGTGA. CDR3 size: 15 residues. V was clipped by 2 bases and J by 2 bases, with 12 bases between them. The CDR3 DNA is TGTGCCAGCAGCTTACTCGGTGCGGAAAACACTGAAGCTTTCTTT. Translating it yields CASSLLGAENTEAFF.

The chain links TRBV19 to TRBJ2-3; 14 bases line up with TRBD2. Losses at the gene ends were 7 bases for V and 7 bases for J; bases not matched to a gene: 13. The CDR3 runs 17 residues. CDR1 is LNHDA and CDR2 is SQIVND in the germline V gene (reference sequence). The CDR3 here is CASTTTLTSGGAYTQYF. The CDR3 DNA reads as TGTGCCAGTACCACAACCTTGACTAGCGGGGGGGCCTATACGCAGTATTTT.

The rearrangement uses TRBV5-1 and TRBJ2-1, with a possible D match to TRBD2 (7 bases). V dropped 0 bases and J dropped 6 bases, with 13 bases sitting between them. Germline lookup yields CDR1 SGHRS and CDR2 YFSETQ. There are 15 residues in the CDR3. CDR3 amino acids: CASSLAEGGPNEQFF. The CDR3 DNA is TGCGCCAGCAGCTTGGCCGAGGGGGGGCCCAATGAGCAGTTCTTC. Together with reference TRBV5-1 and TRBJ2-1, the CDR3 gives the full variable domain: KAGVTQTPRYLIKTRGQQVTLSCSPISGHRSVSWYQQTPGQGLQFLFEYFSETQRNKGNFPGRFSGRQFSNSRSEMNVSTLELGDSALYLCASSLAEGGPNEQFFGPGTRLTVL.

V and J are TRBV28 and TRBJ2-1, with 9 bases identical to TRBD2. This CDR3 contains 14 residues. V trimming: 5 bases; J trimming: 4 bases; junction bases outside the gene matches: 3. Germline-derived CDR1 and CDR2 are MDHEN and SYDVKM. CDR3 protein: CASSLAGKYNEQFF. The DNA of the CDR3 is TGTGCCAGCAGTCTAGCGGGAAAGTACAATGAGCAGTTCTTC.

The rearrangement joins TRBV29-1 to TRBJ1-1; 7 bases match TRBD1. The ends lost 3 bases at V and 2 bases at J; junction bases unmatched: 12. The CDR3 runs to 16 residues. Germline-derived CDR1 and CDR2 are SQVTM and ANQGSEA. The CDR3 bases are TGCAGCGTTGAGTTGAGCCAGGGGGGATCAAACACTGAAGCTTTCTTT. It codes for CSVELSQGGSNTEAFF.

This sequence joins TRBV28 and TRBJ1-4; D is perhaps TRBD1 (6 bases). This CDR3 contains 15 residues. CDR1 is MDHEN and CDR2 is SYDVKM in the germline V gene. Trimming pared 6 bases from V and 3 bases from J, leaving 14 bases between. This chain's CDR3 is CASSTKGGPNEKLFF. CDR3 nucleotide sequence: TGTGCCAGCAGCACCAAAGGGGGACCTAATGAAAAACTGTTTTTT.

The CDR3 is CASSPGGGWNIQYF. Here the CDR3 DNA reads TGTGCCAGCAGTCCCGGCGGAGGGTGGAACATTCAGTACTTC. This chain uses TRBV6-1 with TRBJ2-4; D perhaps matches TRBD2 (6 bases). Germline CDR1 MNHNS, CDR2 SASEGT. The CDR3 sequence is 14 residues long. V lost 5 bases, J lost 7 bases, and 15 bases lay in between.